Shown below are 32 T cell receptor beta chains from a single sample sequenced in a study of cytomegalovirus exposure and HLA in healthy donors. Primers: 60 Vbeta forward and 13 Jbeta reverse. Sequenced by immunoSEQ multiplex PCR; TCRdb stores in-frame clones only, minus some. The data show more than 95,000 clones, approximately 80% seen once. Sequences were obtained from PBMCs. All receptors derive from a man aged 45 to 65 in good health and CMV-seropositive.

The rearrangement joins TRBV5-8 to TRBJ1-2; D ambiguous. There are 15 residues in the CDR3. The germline V gene has CDR1 SGHTS and CDR2 YDEGEE. Trimming removed 0 bases from V and 4 bases from J, with 13 bases in between. The CDR3, as DNA: TGTGCCAGCAGCTTGGCCCGCGGCGGAGCCTATGGCTACACCTTC. Protein product: CASSLARGGAYGYTF.

The V gene is TRBV7-2, the J gene TRBJ1-5, with D unclear. Germline assignment: CDR1 SGHTA and CDR2 FQGNSA. CDR3 size: 11 residues. The V and J ends lost 4 bases and 11 bases respectively, with 9 bases between them. CDR3 residues: CASSSRGTQHF. Here the CDR3 DNA reads TGTGCCAGCAGCTCCCGGGGAACCCAGCATTTT.

This sequence joins TRBV10-2 and TRBJ2-5, with D maybe TRBD2 (5 bases). The CDR3 contains 14 residues. V lost 6 bases, J lost 11 bases, and 22 bases lay in between. Germline V CDR1 and CDR2: WSHSY, SAAADI. CDR3 sequence reads: CASRHPEKRAEQYF. The CDR3 nucleotides are TGCGCCAGCAGACACCCCGAGAAGCGAGCGGAGCAGTACTTC.

V gene TRBV7-9 combines with J gene TRBJ2-7; D is uncertain. V was shortened by 1 base and J by 7 bases, with 17 bases between the two germline ends. Germline V gives CDR1 SEHNR, CDR2 FQNEAQ (reference sequence). This CDR3 has 15 residues. CDR3 coding DNA: TGTGCCAGCAGCTTAGAAGTAAGTGGCGGTAGGGAGCAGTACTTC. This gives the protein CASSLEVSGGREQYF.

This chain links TRBV5-1 with TRBJ2-7; D perhaps matches TRBD2 (5 bases). CDR1 and CDR2 from the germline V gene are SGHRS and YFSETQ. The CDR3 is made up of 14 amino acids. Trimming stripped 2 bases from V and 3 bases from J, with 12 bases between. The CDR3 protein is CASSFDDGNYEQYF. CDR3 nucleotides: TGCGCCAGCAGCTTCGACGACGGGAACTACGAGCAGTACTTC.

The chain couples TRBV6-5 to TRBJ2-5, with 7 bases aligning to TRBD1. V trimming: 5 bases; J trimming: 0 bases; junction bases outside the gene matches: 6. CDR1 MNHEY and CDR2 SVGAGI come from the germline V gene. CDR3 length: 15 residues. In DNA form, the CDR3 reads TGTGCCAGCAGTGCGCGACAGGGCAACCAAGAGACCCAGTACTTC. It codes for CASSARQGNQETQYF.

This sequence joins TRBV5-1 and TRBJ2-2; D is perhaps TRBD1 (6 bases). The CDR3 length is 14 residues. Germline CDR1 is SGHRS and CDR2 is YFSETQ. V lost 4 bases and J lost 6, with 13 bases in between. This CDR3 reads CASSLRTGSGELFF. The CDR3 DNA reads TGCGCCAGCAGCCTACGAACAGGGTCCGGGGAGCTGTTTTTT.

The V call is TRBV30, the J call TRBJ2-5; 11 bases are shared with TRBD1. With 5 bases clipped from V and 2 bases from J, the junction kept 4 bases outside the gene matches. The length of the CDR3 is 14 residues. Germline V gene sequence: CDR1 GTSNPN, CDR2 SVGIG (reference sequence). In DNA, the CDR3 is TGTGCCTGGGGCGGGGACAGGGGGCAAGAGACCCAGTACTTC. Amino acids: CAWGGDRGQETQYF.

The V gene is TRBV6-6, the J gene TRBJ1-2; D not certain. CDR1 and CDR2 (germline): MNHNY, SVGAGI (reference sequence). V was cut by 5 bases and J by 10 bases, with 17 bases left in between. The length of the CDR3 is 13 residues. CDR3 in amino acids: CASSAPTRGSYTF. In nucleotides, the CDR3 is TGTGCCAGCAGTGCTCCCACGCGGGGTTCCTACACCTTC.

This chain uses TRBV10-1 with TRBJ2-1, with 8 bases that match TRBD1. The CDR3 runs to 15 residues. The J segment lost 1 base and the V segment lost 9 bases, leaving 8 bases of the junction unmatched. Germline CDR1 is WNHNN and CDR2 is SYGVQD (reference sequence). The CDR3 here is CARTGTGVSYNEQFF. DNA of the CDR3: TGCGCCAGGACCGGGACAGGAGTTTCCTACAATGAGCAGTTCTTC.

This clone was counted a single time. V is TRBV2 and J is TRBJ2-5; 10 bases agree with TRBD1. CDR1 is SNHLY, CDR2 FYNNEI, per germline. Trimming cost V 7 bases and J 4 bases; bases outside gene matches: 6. This CDR3 spans 14 amino acids. The CDR3 region is CASNRGQGVETQYF. CDR3 coding DNA: TGTGCCAGCAATCGCGGACAGGGGGTAGAGACCCAGTACTTC.

The chain links TRBV30 to TRBJ1-1; the D gene is possibly TRBD1 (6 bases). Germline-derived CDR1 and CDR2 are GTSNPN and SVGIG (reference sequence). The CDR3 length is 15 residues. V dropped 2 bases and J dropped 0 bases, with 13 bases sitting between them. This chain's CDR3 is CAWSQGQRMNTEAFF. The CDR3 DNA is TGTGCCTGGAGTCAGGGGCAGCGGATGAACACTGAAGCTTTCTTT.

The chain employs TRBV2 and TRBJ2-7, with TRBD2 matching 10 bases. The germline V gene encodes CDR1 SNHLY and CDR2 FYNNEI. Unmatched junction bases numbered 9, after V lost 6 bases and J lost 4 bases. CDR3 length: 15 residues. CDR3 region: CASRSLAGGTYEQYF. DNA for the CDR3: TGTGCCAGCAGATCCTTAGCGGGAGGAACTTACGAGCAGTACTTC.

This chain uses TRBV5-1 with TRBJ1-6, with TRBD1 matching over 8 bases. Unmatched junction bases numbered 8, after V lost 4 bases and J lost 5 bases. In germline, CDR1 is SGHRS, CDR2 YFSETQ. The CDR3 contains 16 residues. CDR3 protein: CASSAGTGEDNSPLHF. The CDR3 bases are TGCGCCAGCAGCGCCGGGACAGGCGAAGATAATTCACCCCTCCACTTT.

The table lists this clone with a few counts. The chain couples TRBV9 to TRBJ2-1; 10 nucleotides line up with TRBD2. Germline loops: CDR1 SGDLS, CDR2 YYNGEE. V shed 0 bases and J 5 bases; nucleotides not matched to a gene: 2. CDR3 length: 15 residues. The CDR3 protein is CASSVASGRHNEQFF. CDR3 sequence (DNA): TGTGCCAGCAGCGTAGCTAGCGGGAGACACAATGAGCAGTTCTTC.

The J gene is TRBJ1-1, the V gene TRBV6-1, with unresolved D. Trimming removed 8 bases at V and 7 bases at J, with 17 bases between. The CDR3 totals 13 residues. Per the germline V gene, CDR1 is MNHNS and CDR2 is SASEGT. DNA of the CDR3: TGTGCCAGCGCCAGGACCCCGGAGGGTGAAGCTTTCTTT. This encodes CASARTPEGEAFF.

The rearrangement links TRBV28 to TRBJ1-4, with D maybe TRBD1 (5 bases). This CDR3 comprises 15 residues. The germline V and J ends were trimmed by 8 bases and 5 bases, with 18 bases remaining between them. Germline CDR1 reads MDHEN; CDR2 reads SYDVKM. CDR3: CASQAPGPFNEKLFF. The CDR3 nucleotides read TGTGCCAGCCAGGCCCCAGGGCCCTTCAATGAAAAACTGTTTTTT.

The J gene is TRBJ2-1, the V gene TRBV7-2; 8 nucleotides line up with TRBD1. Germline CDR1 and CDR2: SGHTA and FQGNSA. This CDR3 spans 15 amino acids. Losses at the gene ends were 4 bases for V and 3 bases for J; bases not matched to a gene: 5. This CDR3 is CASSSGTGNYNEQFF. The CDR3 DNA sequence: TGTGCCAGCAGCTCCGGGACAGGAAACTACAATGAGCAGTTCTTC.

Comments on this clone: Other DNA sequences of this sample code for an identical CDR3. The chain links TRBV18 to TRBJ1-1, with 8 bases identical to TRBD1. The CDR3 has 14 residues. Looked up from germline, CDR1 is KGHSH and CDR2 is LQKENI. After removal of 2 bases from V and 1 base from J, the junction contained 0 bases not matched to a gene. In DNA form, the CDR3 reads TGTGCCAGCTCACCAGGACAGGGGAACACTGAAGCTTTCTTT. Translated, it gives CASSPGQGNTEAFF.

This clone was detected a few times. This chain connects TRBV18 to TRBJ1-2; the match to TRBD1 covers 8 bases. Trimming cost V 6 bases and J 8 bases; bases outside gene matches: 8. The CDR3 is made up of 13 amino acids. Germline V gene data show CDR1 as KGHSH and CDR2 as LQKENI. CDR3 coding DNA: TGTGCCAGCTCGCTGGACAGGGATGGAGGCTACACCTTC. Its translation: CASSLDRDGGYTF.

The rearrangement uses TRBV5-1 and TRBJ2-2; D is undetermined. The CDR3 extends over 15 amino acids. Germline CDR1 reads SGHRS; CDR2 reads YFSETQ. Trimming took 0 bases from V and 4 from J, leaving 10 bases between them. The CDR3, as DNA: TGCGCCAGCAGCTTGGCGGTAGCCAGCACCGGGGAGCTGTTTTTT. Protein: CASSLAVASTGELFF.

The V and J genes are TRBV11-2 and TRBJ2-5, with 11 bases that match TRBD1. The CDR3 covers 16 residues. With 1 base clipped from V and 6 bases from J, the junction kept 7 bases outside the gene matches. Germline CDR1 reads SGHAT; CDR2 reads FQNNGV. CDR3 sequence: CASSLGTGGGRKTQYF. CDR3 DNA sequence: TGTGCCAGCAGCTTAGGGACAGGGGGCGGGAGGAAGACCCAGTACTTC.

The CDR3 DNA sequence: TGTGCCAGCAGTGAACGGTGGGGCGCTAGCTCCTACAATGAGCAGTTCTTC. Amino acids: CASSERWGASSYNEQFF. This rearrangement joins TRBV6-1 to TRBJ2-1; maybe TRBD1 (5 bases). The CDR3 is 17 amino acids. The germline gives CDR1 MNHNS, CDR2 SASEGT. Trimming took 2 bases from V and 0 from J, leaving 14 bases between them.

The genes are TRBV21-1 and TRBJ2-5; the table's D call, TRBD2, was not checked against the DNA. TRBV21-1 is a documented pseudogene. The CDR3 loop spans 14 amino acids. The CDR3 DNA reads TGTGCCAGCAGCAAAGGAGCGGGAGACGAGACCCAGTACTTC. It codes for CASSKGAGDETQYF.

V gene TRBV6-5 combines with J gene TRBJ2-3; 11 bases map to TRBD2. Germline trimming cut 6 bases from V and 4 bases from J; bases unmatched to any gene: 3. CDR3 length equals 14 residues. Germline CDR1 is MNHEY and CDR2 is SVGAGI. CDR3: CASRLAGVADTQYF. CDR3 in DNA: TGTGCCAGCAGACTAGCGGGAGTAGCAGATACGCAGTATTTT.

The chain carries TRBV28 and TRBJ1-2, with 11 bases that match TRBD1. Germline-derived CDR1 and CDR2 are MDHEN and SYDVKM. V dropped 5 bases and J dropped 1; count of bases not matched to a gene: 9. This CDR3 spans 17 amino acids. CDR3 amino acids: CASSPGTGGGLNYGYTF. For the CDR3, the DNA is TGTGCCAGCAGTCCCGGGACAGGGGGGGGCCTTAACTATGGCTACACCTTC.

The chain has TRBV28 and TRBJ2-2; 8 nucleotides align to TRBD1. The CDR3 is 15 residues long. The V gene end was trimmed by 4 bases and the J gene end by 5 bases; junction bases not matched to a gene: 6. The germline gives CDR1 MDHEN, CDR2 SYDVKM. In nucleotides, the CDR3 is TGTGCCAGCAGTTCTCCAGGGGGCTGGACCGGGGAGCTGTTTTTT. Its protein is CASSSPGGWTGELFF.

The V and J genes are TRBV30 and TRBJ1-5; 7 nucleotides align to TRBD1. From germline, CDR1 is GTSNPN and CDR2 SVGIG (reference sequence). The V gene end was trimmed by 1 base and the J gene end by 6 bases; junction bases not matched to a gene: 6. This CDR3 comprises 14 residues. Here the CDR3 reads CAWSAGTVGQPQHF. The CDR3 nucleotides read TGTGCCTGGAGTGCTGGGACAGTTGGTCAGCCCCAGCATTTT.

This clone was detected only a few times. The V gene is TRBV5-6, the J gene TRBJ2-7; TRBD2 aligns across 9 bases. The junction had 8 bases not matched to a gene; V was cut back by 2 bases and J by 5 bases. CDR3 length equals 15 residues. CDR1 is SGHDT and CDR2 is YYEEEE in the germline V gene. The CDR3 is CASSFLAGTRDEQYF. Here the CDR3 DNA reads TGTGCCAGCAGCTTTCTAGCGGGGACTCGGGACGAGCAGTACTTC.

This chain connects TRBV19 to TRBJ2-7, with D possibly TRBD2 on 5 matching bases. Germline lookup yields CDR1 LNHDA and CDR2 SQIVND (reference sequence). With 5 bases removed from V and 5 bases from J, the gap between germline ends came to 13 bases. The CDR3 runs to 13 residues. CDR3 DNA sequence: TGTGCCAGTAGTTTAATTATGAGGGACGAGCAGTACTTC. Protein: CASSLIMRDEQYF.

J is TRBJ1-2 and V is TRBV5-3, with a tentative D call TRBD1 (5 bases). TRBV5-3 carries the ORF label, with uncertain function. The CDR3 consists of 13 residues. Trimming cost V 2 bases and J 6 bases, with 11 bases left between them. The CDR3 region has the DNA TGTGCCAGAAGCTTTAAACAGGCAGATGGCTACACCTTC. Its protein product is CARSFKQADGYTF.

The rearrangement links TRBV7-9 to TRBJ1-1, with 10 bases identical to TRBD1. This CDR3 spans 13 amino acids. Trimming at V came to 6 bases and at J to 5 bases, leaving 3 bases not matched to a gene. Germline-derived CDR1 and CDR2 are SEHNR and FQNEAQ (reference sequence). CDR3 protein: CASRGQGVTEAFF. CDR3 nucleotides: TGTGCCAGCAGAGGACAGGGGGTGACTGAAGCTTTCTTT.